These 32 T cell receptor beta chains were all obtained from the same sample, sequenced in a study of blood T cell repertoires in COVID-19. Method: immunoSEQ multiplex PCR; TCRdb's copy keeps in-frame clones and lacks some. The sample gives some 150,000 clones, roughly 76% of which show up once; 7.5% to 9.5% is in the top ten. Sequenced: peripheral blood. The receptors shown here come from a human donor with acute or convalescent COVID-19. The donor label of this sample is uncertain.

This chain uses TRBV5-6 with TRBJ1-1; TRBD1 is a possible D gene (6 bases). Germline lookup yields CDR1 SGHDT and CDR2 YYEEEE. Trimming removed 7 bases from V and 8 bases from J, with 15 bases in between. This CDR3 comprises 12 residues. CDR3 sequence: CASVLDQGEAFF. The DNA for the CDR3 is TGTGCCAGCGTACTAGACCAGGGGGAAGCTTTCTTT.

The chain couples TRBV7-2 to TRBJ2-3; D is ambiguous. This CDR3 region has 14 residues. V lost 1 base and J 1 base, leaving 6 bases between the germline ends. The germline V gene has CDR1 SGHTA and CDR2 FQGNSA. The CDR3 here is CASSLVSRTDTQYF. The DNA for the CDR3 is TGTGCCAGCAGCTTAGTTAGCCGCACAGATACGCAGTATTTT.

The chain combines TRBV4-1 with TRBJ1-2; D not certain. CDR3 size: 15 residues. Deletions cut 4 bases from V and 5 bases from J, with 17 bases between. Germline V CDR1 and CDR2: MGHRA, YSYEKL. DNA for the CDR3: TGCGCCAGCAGCCCCGCACCCCGGAACTATTATGGCTACACCTTC. Translation: CASSPAPRNYYGYTF.

The V gene is TRBV2, the J gene TRBJ1-2; D possibly corresponds to TRBD1 (6 bases). V was cut by 4 bases and J by 0 bases, with 9 bases left in between. Per germline, CDR1 SNHLY and CDR2 FYNNEI. The CDR3 is made up of 14 amino acids. DNA for the CDR3: TGTGCCAGCAGTGGGCAGGGGACTAACTATGGCTACACCTTC. As protein: CASSGQGTNYGYTF.

The chain has TRBV6-1 and TRBJ2-4; 7 bases match TRBD2. J gave up 8 bases and V 2 bases, and 6 bases lay outside the gene matches. Germline assignment: CDR1 MNHNS and CDR2 SASEGT. The length of the CDR3 is 14 residues. The CDR3 DNA sequence: TGTGCCAGCAGTGAAAGGGAGGGTGTATACATTCAGTACTTC. Translated: CASSEREGVYIQYF.

This clone was counted a single time. The genes are TRBV12-3 or TRBV12-4 and TRBJ1-2; weak D call: TRBD1 (5 bases). CDR3 length: 12 amino acids. The ends were cut back, 6 bases at V and 6 bases at J, with 11 bases in the middle. CDR3 residues: CASSPQGDGYTF. CDR3 nucleotide sequence: TGTGCCAGCAGCCCACAAGGGGATGGCTACACCTTC.

The chain carries TRBV11-1 and TRBJ2-7; 7 positions match TRBD2. Germline V lookup: CDR1 SGHAT, CDR2 FQDESV (reference sequence). The CDR3 totals 15 residues. V was pared by 1 base and J by 4 bases, with 7 bases of the junction left unmatched. CDR3 nucleotides: TGTGCCAGCAGCTTAGAGGCTAGCGGACTATACGAGCAGTACTTC. This translates into CASSLEASGLYEQYF.

The J gene is TRBJ1-2, the V gene TRBV18; 8 bases are a match to TRBD1. Per germline, CDR1 KGHSH and CDR2 LQKENI. Germline trimming cut 2 bases from V and 8 bases from J; bases unmatched to any gene: 7. CDR3 size: 14 residues. The CDR3 sequence: CASSPVRGLRGYTF. The CDR3 nucleotides are TGTGCCAGCTCACCAGTCAGGGGGCTTCGGGGCTACACCTTC.

The V gene is TRBV6-5, the J gene TRBJ1-1; D ambiguous. This CDR3 has 14 amino acids. With 4 bases removed from V and 7 bases from J, the gap between germline ends came to 16 bases. Germline V lookup: CDR1 MNHEY, CDR2 SVGAGI. The CDR3 loop is CASSFETLGGEAFF. As DNA, the CDR3 is TGTGCCAGCAGTTTCGAGACCCTAGGAGGTGAAGCTTTCTTT.

The rearrangement links TRBV2 to TRBJ1-1; D perhaps matches TRBD1 (5 bases). Trimming shortened V by 3 bases and J by 3 bases, and 8 bases separated the two germline ends. This CDR3 is 13 amino acids long. Germline V lookup: CDR1 SNHLY, CDR2 FYNNEI. The CDR3 DNA sequence: TGTGCCAGCAGTGAGGACACATACACTGAAGCTTTCTTT. As protein: CASSEDTYTEAFF. The variable domain in full, with the rest retrieved from reference TRBV2 and TRBJ1-1, is EPEVTQTPSHQVTQMGQEVILRCVPISNHLYFYWYRQILGQKVEFLVSFYNNEISEKSEIFDDQFSVERPDGSNFTLKIRSTKLEDSAMYFCASSEDTYTEAFFGQGTRLTVV.

The chain has TRBV6-6 and TRBJ1-1; 7 bases are a match to TRBD1. The CDR3 spans 16 residues. Per the germline V gene, CDR1 is MNHNY and CDR2 is SVGAGI (reference sequence). V lost 0 bases and J lost 4; bases outside the gene matches: 8. Here the CDR3 DNA reads TGTGCCAGCAGTTACTCCCGGGGACAGAGGACCACTGAAGCTTTCTTT. Translation gives CASSYSRGQRTTEAFF.

Only a few counts were recorded for this clone. CDR3 sequence reads: CASSQTGLGGYTF. The CDR3 DNA follows: TGTGCCAGCAGCCAGACCGGTCTAGGTGGCTACACCTTC. This rearrangement joins TRBV28 to TRBJ1-2; D not certain. The CDR3 runs 13 residues. V was clipped by 6 bases and J by 7 bases, with 15 bases between them. Germline V CDR1 and CDR2: MDHEN, SYDVKM.

This chain joins TRBV7-2 and TRBJ2-3; 7 bases are shared with TRBD1. There are 16 residues in the CDR3. Germline CDR1 is SGHTA and CDR2 is FQGNSA. The ends lost 6 bases at V and 2 bases at J; junction bases unmatched: 11. The chain's CDR3 is CASRPDRVPPTDTQYF. The CDR3 region has the DNA TGTGCCAGCAGGCCTGACAGGGTCCCTCCCACAGATACGCAGTATTTT.

V is TRBV11-1 and J is TRBJ2-7; a weak D match, TRBD1 (6 bases). Germline CDR1 and CDR2: SGHAT and FQDESV (reference sequence). The CDR3 runs to 15 residues. Trimming cost V 5 bases and J 5 bases, with 19 bases left between them. Here the CDR3 reads CASSPPGHPQDEQYF. The CDR3 DNA reads TGTGCCAGCAGCCCCCCGGGACACCCACAGGACGAGCAGTACTTC.

This clone has more than one count but fewer than ten. The chain links TRBV18 to TRBJ1-6; D may be TRBD1 (5 bases). Looked up from germline, CDR1 is KGHSH and CDR2 is LQKENI. V lost 1 base to trimming and J lost 7 bases, with 20 bases between them. There are 18 residues in the CDR3. CDR3 DNA: TGTGCCAGCTCACCACGCTACGCCCTGGGGCGTGAGAATTCACCCCTCCACTTT. Encoded protein: CASSPRYALGRENSPLHF.

V and J are TRBV5-1 and TRBJ1-5; 8 positions match TRBD1. Trimming cost V 4 bases and J 7 bases; bases outside gene matches: 7. The CDR3 is made up of 14 amino acids. Per the germline V gene, CDR1 is SGHRS and CDR2 is YFSETQ. The CDR3 DNA is TGCGCCAGCAGCCCCACAGGGGGAGGACAGCCCCAGCATTTT. It translates to CASSPTGGGQPQHF. Looking up the rest from reference TRBV5-1 and TRBJ1-5 gives the full variable domain: KAGVTQTPRYLIKTRGQQVTLSCSPISGHRSVSWYQQTPGQGLQFLFEYFSETQRNKGNFPGRFSGRQFSNSRSEMNVSTLELGDSALYLCASSPTGGGQPQHFGDGTRLSIL.

The chain has TRBV6-1 and TRBJ2-2; TRBD1 is a possible D gene (6 bases). Trimming cost V 1 base and J 0 bases, with 6 bases left between them. In germline, CDR1 is MNHNS, CDR2 SASEGT. The CDR3 is 15 amino acids. The CDR3 reads CASSEGTANTGELFF. The CDR3 DNA sequence: TGTGCCAGCAGTGAAGGGACAGCGAACACCGGGGAGCTGTTTTTT.

This clone appeared a single time. This chain connects TRBV5-5 to TRBJ1-1; a possible D gene is TRBD1 (6 bases). This CDR3 contains 14 residues. Trimming removed 2 bases at V and 3 bases at J, with 11 bases between. Germline lookup yields CDR1 SGHKS and CDR2 YYEKEE (reference sequence). CDR3 loop: CASSLQGAYTEAFF. The CDR3 bases are TGTGCCAGCAGCTTACAGGGAGCTTACACTGAAGCTTTCTTT.

The chain couples TRBV19 to TRBJ2-1, with 10 bases aligning to TRBD1. Germline trimming cut 7 bases from V and 7 bases from J; bases unmatched to any gene: 7. The CDR3 extends over 14 amino acids. The germline CDR1 and CDR2 sequences are LNHDA and SQIVND (reference sequence). The CDR3 region is CASTSDRGRNEQFF. CDR3 in DNA: TGTGCCAGTACTAGCGACAGGGGGCGAAATGAGCAGTTCTTC.

This clone was counted only a few times. The chain couples TRBV11-2 to TRBJ1-3, with D unclear. Trimming took 1 base from V and 0 from J, leaving 4 bases between them. This CDR3 contains 14 residues. Germline values: CDR1 SGHAT, CDR2 FQNNGV. For the CDR3, the DNA is TGTGCCAGCAGCTTAGGAGCCTCTGGAAACACCATATATTTT. Its protein is CASSLGASGNTIYF.

The J gene is TRBJ1-1, the V gene TRBV19, with 7 nucleotides matching TRBD1. This CDR3 has 14 residues. V shed 8 bases, J shed 5 bases, and the junction held 11 bases outside the gene matches. The germline CDR1 and CDR2 sequences are LNHDA and SQIVND (reference sequence). CDR3 loop: CASSRQGLSTEAFF. CDR3 DNA: TGTGCCAGTTCACGACAGGGACTTAGTACTGAAGCTTTCTTT.

J is TRBJ1-5 and V is TRBV25-1; D perhaps matches TRBD1 (6 bases). Germline loops: CDR1 MGHDK, CDR2 SYGVNS. V dropped 4 bases and J dropped 3 bases, with 10 bases sitting between them. This CDR3 region has 14 residues. CDR3 protein: CASSVTGNNQPQHF. DNA of the CDR3: TGTGCCAGCAGTGTCACAGGGAACAATCAGCCCCAGCATTTT. Filled out from reference TRBV25-1 and TRBJ1-5, the complete variable domain reads EADIYQTPRYLVIGTGKKITLECSQTMGHDKMYWYQQDPGMELHLIHYSYGVNSTEKGDLSSESTVSRIRTEHFPLTLESARPSHTSQYLCASSVTGNNQPQHFGDGTRLSIL.

Regarding this clone: In the same sample, other DNA sequences code for this CDR3. The chain uses TRBV3-1 (or the pseudogene TRBV3-2) and TRBJ1-1; unclear D gene. The CDR3 loop spans 13 amino acids. V lost 4 bases, J lost 4 bases, and 10 bases lay in between. The germline V gene encodes CDR1 LGHDT and CDR2 YNNKEL (reference sequence). CDR3 nucleotides: TGTGCCAGCAGCCCCTGGGAGGGCACTGAAGCTTTCTTT. Translated: CASSPWEGTEAFF.

The gene calls are TRBV3-1 (or the pseudogene TRBV3-2) and TRBJ1-1; perhaps TRBD1 as D (5 bases). Germline assignment: CDR1 LGHDT and CDR2 YNNKEL (reference sequence). Trimming stripped 8 bases from V and 0 bases from J, with 7 bases between. This CDR3 contains 12 residues. This CDR3 reads CASGGVNTEAFF. The DNA of the CDR3 is TGTGCCAGCGGGGGGGTGAACACTGAAGCTTTCTTT.

This clone was counted only a few times. The chain carries TRBV7-9 and TRBJ1-5; D unresolved. V lost 5 bases and J 7 bases, leaving 18 bases between the germline ends. Germline CDR1 and CDR2: SEHNR and FQNEAQ (reference sequence). This CDR3 contains 15 residues. For the CDR3, the DNA is TGTGCCAGCAGCCCGGCCGGGAGTTCGGAACAGCCCCAGCATTTT. Its protein is CASSPAGSSEQPQHF.

V is TRBV5-1 and J is TRBJ1-6; D is possibly TRBD1 (6 bases). The germline V gene encodes CDR1 SGHRS and CDR2 YFSETQ. With 3 bases removed from V and 9 bases from J, the gap between germline ends came to 19 bases. The CDR3 length is 16 residues. This CDR3 is CASSSTLQGTSSPLHF. The CDR3 DNA sequence: TGCGCCAGCAGCTCCACTTTACAGGGAACGAGTTCACCCCTCCACTTT. Combining the CDR3 with reference TRBV5-1 and TRBJ1-6 gives the whole variable domain KAGVTQTPRYLIKTRGQQVTLSCSPISGHRSVSWYQQTPGQGLQFLFEYFSETQRNKGNFPGRFSGRQFSNSRSEMNVSTLELGDSALYLCASSSTLQGTSSPLHFGNGTRLTVT.

CDR3 loop: CASSLQGTQPQHF. CDR3 bases: TGTGCCAGCAGTTTACAGGGGACTCAGCCCCAGCATTTT. The gene calls are TRBV12-3 or TRBV12-4 and TRBJ1-5; possibly TRBD1 for D (6 bases). The V end lost 2 bases, the J end lost 6 bases, and 8 bases lay between the germline ends. The CDR3 runs to 13 residues.

This clone was seen a few times. The chain has TRBV6-5 and TRBJ2-7; 9 bases match TRBD2. With V trimmed by 6 bases and J by 2 bases, 8 bases remained unmatched. Germline V CDR1 and CDR2: MNHEY, SVGAGI. This CDR3 contains 15 residues. The CDR3 bases are TGTGCCAGCAGCCAGATAGCGGGGGAAGCCTACGAGCAGTACTTC. This translates into CASSQIAGEAYEQYF.

The J gene is TRBJ2-3, the V gene TRBV27, with unresolved D. Trimming stripped 4 bases from V and 1 base from J, with 3 bases between. The CDR3 consists of 12 residues. Per germline, CDR1 MNHEY and CDR2 SMNVEV (reference sequence). This CDR3 reads CASSSGTDTQYF. The CDR3 DNA reads as TGTGCCAGCAGTTCGGGCACAGATACGCAGTATTTT.

The CDR3 is CASWSLWTEAFF. The CDR3 bases are TGTGCCTCCTGGAGTCTTTGGACTGAAGCTTTCTTT. The J gene is TRBJ1-1, the V gene TRBV30; no reliable D call. V gave up 7 bases and J gave up 5 bases, with 14 bases separating them. The CDR3 has 12 amino acids. Germline CDR1 GTSNPN, CDR2 SVGIG (reference sequence).

This clone was recorded a few times. The chain is built from TRBV2 and TRBJ1-5; 12 nucleotides agree with TRBD1. This CDR3 region has 15 residues. The V gene end was trimmed by 7 bases and the J gene end by 6 bases; junction bases not matched to a gene: 7. Germline V lookup: CDR1 SNHLY, CDR2 FYNNEI. The CDR3 here is CASNRGTGGGQPQHF. CDR3 nucleotides: TGTGCCAGCAACCGCGGGACAGGGGGCGGTCAGCCCCAGCATTTT.

V gene TRBV25-1 combines with J gene TRBJ2-3; TRBD2 agrees at 9 bases. J gave up 7 bases and V 1 base, and 9 bases lay outside the gene matches. Germline V gene sequence: CDR1 MGHDK, CDR2 SYGVNS. CDR3 length: 16 amino acids. The CDR3 region is CASSESGRGGRNTQYF. CDR3 in DNA: TGTGCCAGCAGTGAATCAGGGCGGGGGGGCCGAAATACGCAGTATTTT.